The present T cell receptor (beta chain) was sequenced within a study of blood T cell repertoires in COVID-19. The germline CDR1 and CDR2 sequences are MNHNY and SVGAGI (reference sequence). The V and J ends lost 0 bases and 4 bases respectively, with 10 bases between them. This CDR3 has 14 amino acids. Profiled with immunoSEQ multiplex PCR; TCRdb holds only in-frame clones, not every one. The data hold 52,000 or so clones, with 83% observed a single time. The V and J genes are TRBV6-6 and TRBJ2-7, with D unclear. The sequence came from a man aged 40-49 years with acute or convalescent COVID-19. Material: peripheral blood. CDR3 nucleotide sequence: TGTGCCAGCAGTTACTCGTACAGCTCATACGAGCAGTACGTC. This codes for CASSYSYSSYEQYV.